These 13 T cell receptor beta chains originate from one sample sequenced in a study of blood T cell repertoires in COVID-19. Sequencing was performed with immunoSEQ multiplex PCR; in TCRdb, only in-frame clones are kept and a portion is missing. The sample gives 400,000 to 500,000 clones, 88% of which show up once; around 1.5% is in the top ten. Sequencing used PBMCs or T cells enriched from blood (not recorded which). These receptors all come from a woman in her late teens or twenties who had been exposed to COVID-19.

V and J are TRBV7-9 and TRBJ1-6; possible D gene TRBD1, 5 bases. The CDR3 is 16 residues long. Per the germline V gene, CDR1 is SEHNR and CDR2 is FQNEAQ (reference sequence). V lost 5 bases to trimming and J lost 5 bases, with 16 bases between them. CDR3 amino acids: CASSDRRQGNNSPLHF. The CDR3 bases are TGTGCCAGCAGCGACCGAAGGCAGGGTAATAATTCACCCCTCCACTTT.

The V gene is TRBV28, the J gene TRBJ2-1, with TRBD2 as a possible D gene (6 bases). This CDR3 is built from 13 residues. CDR1 is MDHEN and CDR2 is SYDVKM in the germline V gene. Trimming removed 11 bases from V and 4 bases from J, with 15 bases in between. CDR3: CAAEAGTYNEQFF. CDR3 DNA sequence: TGTGCCGCCGAAGCGGGTACTTACAATGAGCAGTTCTTC.

The V and J genes are TRBV7-6 and TRBJ2-7; D not resolved. With 0 bases removed from V and 3 bases from J, the gap between germline ends came to 6 bases. The length of the CDR3 is 13 residues. Germline values: CDR1 SGHVS, CDR2 FNYEAQ. CDR3 sequence: CASSLASNYEQYF. For the CDR3, the DNA is TGTGCCAGCAGCTTAGCGTCTAACTACGAGCAGTACTTC.

This clone appeared once. The chain links TRBV25-1 to TRBJ1-4; no definite D call. This CDR3 has 14 amino acids. The germline V and J ends were trimmed by 6 bases and 4 bases, with 12 bases remaining between them. The germline gives CDR1 MGHDK, CDR2 SYGVNS. CDR3 sequence reads: CASSAWEGNEKLFF. CDR3 sequence (DNA): TGTGCCAGCAGCGCCTGGGAGGGTAATGAAAAACTGTTTTTT. The full variable domain, in which reference TRBV25-1 and TRBJ1-4 provide the parts outside the CDR3, is EADIYQTPRYLVIGTGKKITLECSQTMGHDKMYWYQQDPGMELHLIHYSYGVNSTEKGDLSSESTVSRIRTEHFPLTLESARPSHTSQYLCASSAWEGNEKLFFGSGTQLSVL.

The chain links TRBV27 to TRBJ2-1; TRBD2 aligns across 12 bases. This CDR3 is 17 amino acids long. V lost 5 bases and J lost 6; bases outside the gene matches: 11. Looked up from germline, CDR1 is MNHEY and CDR2 is SMNVEV (reference sequence). The CDR3 loop is CASSQNGGLAGLNEQFF. In DNA, the CDR3 is TGTGCCAGCAGTCAGAATGGGGGACTAGCGGGTCTCAATGAGCAGTTCTTC.

This sequence joins TRBV6-4 and TRBJ1-1, with 8 bases that match TRBD1. This CDR3 has 15 residues. Germline loops: CDR1 MRHNA, CDR2 SNTAGT. J was trimmed by 4 bases and V by 6 bases; bases with no gene match: 10. The chain's CDR3 is CASSQEQGDSTEAFF. The CDR3 region has the DNA TGTGCCAGCAGCCAAGAACAGGGGGATAGCACTGAAGCTTTCTTT.

Comment on this clone: Other DNA sequences within the sample encode an identical CDR3. The chain recombines TRBV27 with TRBJ2-7; 8 nucleotides line up with TRBD1. Trimming removed 3 bases from V and 4 bases from J; junction bases left unmatched: 8. Germline-derived CDR1 and CDR2 are MNHEY and SMNVEV (reference sequence). This CDR3 is built from 15 residues. CDR3 nucleotide sequence: TGTGCCAGCAGTTTTGAAGGACAGGGTTTTTACGAGCAGTACTTC. Translating gives CASSFEGQGFYEQYF.

This clone was detected once. The rearrangement uses TRBV6-5 and TRBJ2-3; 15 nucleotides match TRBD2. The length of the CDR3 is 15 residues. Germline loops: CDR1 MNHEY, CDR2 SVGAGI. After removal of 11 bases from V and 3 bases from J, the junction contained 6 bases not matched to a gene. In DNA form, the CDR3 reads TGTGCCGTTCAGGGGACTAGCGGGAGGACAGATACGCAGTATTTT. It is translated as CAVQGTSGRTDTQYF.

CDR3 amino acids: CASSLGGRLSTDTQYF. For the CDR3, the DNA is TGTGCCAGCAGCTTAGGGGGCCGCTTGTCCACAGATACGCAGTATTTT. J is TRBJ2-3 and V is TRBV7-6; possibly TRBD1 for D (5 bases). The CDR3 spans 16 residues. Between the trimmed V and J ends, which lost 1 base and 2 bases, there was a span of 13 bases. The germline CDR1 and CDR2 sequences are SGHVS and FNYEAQ.

The V call is TRBV3-1 (or the pseudogene TRBV3-2), the J call TRBJ2-5; possibly TRBD1 for D (6 bases). CDR1 and CDR2 from the germline V gene are LGHDT and YNNKEL (reference sequence). V was clipped by 5 bases and J by 5 bases, with 15 bases between them. The CDR3 is 14 amino acids. CDR3 coding DNA: TGTGCCAGCAGCAGCGTCCCAGGGGTGGAGACCCAGTACTTC. Its protein is CASSSVPGVETQYF.

V is TRBV19 and J is TRBJ1-2; TRBD1 matches at 7 bases. CDR3 length equals 11 residues. The germline V gene has CDR1 LNHDA and CDR2 SQIVND (reference sequence). With 5 bases clipped from V and 7 bases from J, the junction kept 1 base outside the gene matches. CDR3 residues: CASSEGAGYTF. CDR3 DNA: TGTGCCAGTAGTGAGGGGGCTGGCTACACCTTC.

The chain recombines TRBV2 with TRBJ1-1, with a tentative D call TRBD1 (5 bases). Per germline, CDR1 SNHLY and CDR2 FYNNEI. V lost 8 bases, J lost 0 bases, and 25 bases lay in between. The CDR3 extends over 18 amino acids. CDR3 nucleotides: TGTGCCAGCCCCTACCTCAAAACAGGCCCCCTAATGAACACTGAAGCTTTCTTT. This codes for CASPYLKTGPLMNTEAFF.

This chain joins TRBV6-5 and TRBJ1-1; no firm D call. Trimming shortened V by 7 bases and J by 5 bases, and 8 bases separated the two germline ends. The germline V gene has CDR1 MNHEY and CDR2 SVGAGI. The CDR3 spans 11 residues. CDR3 region: CASKTGTEAFF. The CDR3, as DNA: TGTGCCAGCAAGACGGGAACTGAAGCTTTCTTT.